This T cell receptor (beta chain) was found in a study of memory CD4+ T cells and cytomegalovirus serostatus. The repertoire was sequenced with immunoSEQ multiplex PCR; TCRdb's copy has only in-frame clones and lacks some. The table includes roughly 39,000 clones, 60% to 85% detected once. General study findings and limits: Each of approximately 61 CMV-associated TCRbeta sequences occurred in one to five individuals.

Germline V CDR1 and CDR2: MNHNS, SASEGT. J gave up 2 bases and V 0 bases, and 14 bases lay outside the gene matches. This CDR3 is 19 amino acids long. For this clone: What it binds is not known.

The sort gate was single viable CD3+CD4+CD8-CD45RO+ cells for memory CD4+ T cells. The rearrangement uses TRBV6-1 and TRBJ2-3, with TRBD1 matching 7 bases. Input material: memory CD4+ T cells from blood. This TCR came from an adult in good health and CMV-seronegative. As DNA, the CDR3 is TGTGCCAGCAGTGAAGCGCTGGGGACAGCTCGTAGATCCACAGATACGCAGTATTTT. As protein: CASSEALGTARRSTDTQYF.